Sequencing of this T cell receptor beta chain was carried out in a study of blood T cell repertoires in COVID-19. Whole-study context: From T cells, B-cell-depleted T cells, or PBMCs came the material, which was cDNA or gDNA.

Germline V gives CDR1 MNHNY, CDR2 SVGAGI (reference sequence). The CDR3 is 14 residues long. V shed 6 bases, J shed 5 bases, and the junction held 8 bases outside the gene matches. TCRdb's copy holds only in-frame clones and misses some; the assay was immunoSEQ multiplex PCR. The sample yields 180,000 or so clones, about 89% seen once. The receptor's source is a man aged 35 to 55 with active or convalescent COVID-19. Sequencing used peripheral blood. The V gene is TRBV6-6, the J gene TRBJ2-5, with 8 bases that match TRBD2. CDR3 DNA: TGTGCCAGCAGCCCCGGGGGGGACGGGGAGACCCAGTACTTC. Translation: CASSPGGDGETQYF.